This T cell receptor beta chain was sequenced in a study of blood T cells in healthy people across ages. Study-level findings and limits: Measured against age, TCR beta diversity per million T cells decreased in a roughly linear manner.

With respect to this clonotype: Its antigen remains unidentified.

Then a second PCR, running roughly 7 to 11 cycles, was carried out with a sample-barcoded 5' primer and a J-beta primer mix. Via MiXCR, TCRdb re-called the 5' RACE reads, giving one row per CDR3 protein. The sample lists 780,000 or so distinct CDR3 sequences; approximately 53% were seen once. Each sample yielded at least 5.5 micrograms of PBMC total RNA. With 4 bases removed from V and 1 base from J, the gap between germline ends came to 15 bases. CDR1 is SGHNT, CDR2 YYREEE, per germline (reference sequence). This CDR3 contains 16 residues. The sample consisted of blood. The sequence was obtained from a man between 40 and 49 years old in good health. This chain links TRBV5-4 with TRBJ2-4, with D perhaps TRBD2 (7 bases). The CDR3 region is CASSLARGGAKNIQYF. CDR3 DNA sequence: TGTGCCAGCAGCCTGGCTAGGGGGGGGGCCAAAAACATTCAGTACTTC.